Presented here are 23 T cell receptor beta chains from one specimen sequenced in a study of early T cells in non-severe SARS-CoV-2 infection. TCRdb re-called the 5' RACE reads with MiXCR, one entry per CDR3 protein. The data contain around 80,000 distinct CDR3 sequences, over 9.5% of them singletons. Sequences were obtained from whole blood. These receptors were collected from an adult who was a healthcare worker with PCR-confirmed SARS-CoV-2 infection or an uninfected control (not recorded which).

The sample holds many counts of this clonotype. The rearrangement uses TRBV5-5 and TRBJ1-1; D is possibly TRBD1 (6 bases). In germline, CDR1 is SGHKS, CDR2 YYEKEE (reference sequence). V dropped 2 bases and J dropped 7 bases, with 15 bases sitting between them. The CDR3 has 14 amino acids. CDR3 coding DNA: TGTGCCAGCAGCTTCGGACAGCTGGGGGATGAAGCTTTCTTT. It codes for CASSFGQLGDEAFF.

In this sample, this clonotype turned up a few times. This chain connects TRBV29-1 to TRBJ2-5; D possibly corresponds to TRBD1 (6 bases). Germline V gene data show CDR1 as SQVTM and CDR2 as ANQGSEA. V dropped 5 bases and J dropped 5 bases, with 18 bases sitting between them. The CDR3 has 14 residues. The CDR3 DNA follows: TGCAGCGTTCACGATCCTACAAGGGGGGAGACCCAGTACTTC. It yields the protein CSVHDPTRGETQYF.

This clonotype was picked up many times. The gene calls are TRBV29-1 and TRBJ1-2; no firm D call. Trimming stripped 4 bases from V and 7 bases from J, with 13 bases between. The V gene's germline CDR1 is SQVTM and CDR2 ANQGSEA. The CDR3 is made up of 12 amino acids. The CDR3 DNA sequence: TGCAGCGTTGTGTTCTCCCTCGGTGGCTACACCTTC. Protein product: CSVVFSLGGYTF.

This sequence joins TRBV18 and TRBJ2-5; weak D call: TRBD1 (5 bases). Germline-derived CDR1 and CDR2 are KGHSH and LQKENI. The CDR3 runs 13 residues. Trimming took 2 bases from V and 9 from J, leaving 13 bases between them. CDR3 protein: CASSPEYEGAQYF. The CDR3 DNA reads as TGTGCCAGCTCACCAGAGTATGAAGGGGCCCAGTACTTC.

This clonotype has at least ten counts. The rearrangement uses TRBV5-1 and TRBJ2-1; 10 bases align to TRBD2. The CDR3 has 14 amino acids. In germline, CDR1 is SGHRS, CDR2 YFSETQ. V was pared by 0 bases and J by 9 bases, with 3 bases of the junction left unmatched. The CDR3 loop is CASSLGTSGIEQFF. The CDR3, as DNA: TGCGCCAGCAGCTTGGGCACTAGCGGGATTGAGCAGTTCTTC.

DNA of the CDR3: TGCGCCAGCAGCCAAGGCCAACCGGGACAGGGCTTAAGCTCCTATAATTCACCCCTCCACTTT. Its protein is CASSQGQPGQGLSSYNSPLHF. The V call is TRBV4-1, the J call TRBJ1-6, with 9 bases fitting TRBD1. The CDR3 runs 21 residues. V trimming: 1 base; J trimming: 0 bases; junction bases outside the gene matches: 13. Germline V gene sequence: CDR1 MGHRA, CDR2 YSYEKL.

Only a few counts were recorded for this clonotype. V usage is TRBV5-4 and J usage is TRBJ1-2; 8 bases map to TRBD1. V shed 4 bases, J shed 0 bases, and the junction held 2 bases outside the gene matches. This CDR3 is built from 14 residues. Looked up from germline, CDR1 is SGHNT and CDR2 is YYREEE (reference sequence). As DNA, the CDR3 is TGTGCCAGCAGCATGGACAGGGCTAACTATGGCTACACCTTC. It is translated as CASSMDRANYGYTF. The full variable domain, completed using reference TRBV5-4 and TRBJ1-2, is ETGVTQSPTHLIKTRGQQVTLRCSSQSGHNTVSWYQQALGQGPQFIFQYYREEENGRGNFPPRFSGLQFPNYSSELNVNALELDDSALYLCASSMDRANYGYTFGSGTRLTVV.

In this sample, this clonotype turned up a few times. V is TRBV5-1 and J is TRBJ2-1, with D possibly TRBD1 on 6 matching bases. V lost 2 bases and J lost 3, with 15 bases in between. The CDR3 runs to 16 residues. The germline V gene has CDR1 SGHRS and CDR2 YFSETQ. This CDR3 is CASSFRQGSYYNEQFF. The CDR3 DNA sequence: TGCGCCAGCAGCTTTAGGCAGGGGTCCTACTACAATGAGCAGTTCTTC.

In its sample, this clonotype was seen a few times. The chain uses TRBV20-1 and TRBJ2-3, with 7 bases identical to TRBD2. The V segment lost 1 base and the J segment 5 bases; nucleotides outside the gene matches: 6. The CDR3 contains 14 residues. In germline, CDR1 is DFQATT, CDR2 SNEGSKA (reference sequence). This CDR3 is CSARVGGRVDTQYF. CDR3 DNA sequence: TGCAGTGCTAGAGTTGGAGGGAGGGTAGATACGCAGTATTTT.

The CDR3 sequence is CASSLNDEQYF. The CDR3 coding sequence is TGTGCCAGCAGCTTAAACGACGAGCAGTACTTC. V gene TRBV28 combines with J gene TRBJ2-7; no clear D gene. Trimming cost V 6 bases and J 5 bases, with 8 bases left between them. The CDR3 covers 11 residues. Germline CDR1 and CDR2: MDHEN and SYDVKM.

This clonotype was seen at least ten times. The V call is TRBV29-1, the J call TRBJ2-3; D perhaps matches TRBD1 (6 bases). Germline V gene sequence: CDR1 SQVTM, CDR2 ANQGSEA. The CDR3 sequence is 14 residues long. V was clipped by 8 bases and J by 1 base, with 16 bases between them. CDR3 in DNA: TGCAGCACGAGAACAGGGTCTGGCACAGATACGCAGTATTTT. Encoded protein: CSTRTGSGTDTQYF.

In its sample, this clonotype is medium-sized. The CDR3 bases are TGCAGCGTTGTCGGGCAGGATCAAGAGACCCAGTACTTC. Its translation: CSVVGQDQETQYF. V usage is TRBV29-1 and J usage is TRBJ2-5, with D unresolved. The CDR3 runs 13 residues. CDR1 and CDR2 (germline): SQVTM, ANQGSEA. Trimming removed 4 bases at V and 2 bases at J, with 11 bases between.

This sequence joins TRBV20-1 and TRBJ2-3, with TRBD2 matching 8 bases. Germline CDR1 reads DFQATT; CDR2 reads SNEGSKA (reference sequence). The length of the CDR3 is 14 residues. V shed 7 bases, J shed 0 bases, and the junction held 6 bases outside the gene matches. CDR3 sequence: CSEISGASTDTQYF. CDR3 bases: TGCAGTGAGATTAGCGGGGCTAGCACAGATACGCAGTATTTT.

In its sample, this clonotype was seen many times. The rearrangement links TRBV24-1 to TRBJ2-2, with D maybe TRBD1 (5 bases). The germline V and J ends were trimmed by 3 bases and 5 bases, with 9 bases remaining between them. This CDR3 region has 14 residues. Germline lookup yields CDR1 KGHDR and CDR2 SFDVKD. CDR3 region: CATSDRTLTGELFF. CDR3 bases: TGTGCCACCAGTGATCGGACACTTACCGGGGAGCTGTTTTTT.

The chain couples TRBV4-2 to TRBJ1-1; D is unclear. Germline-derived CDR1 and CDR2 are LGHNA and YNFKEQ. The length of the CDR3 is 15 residues. The V end lost 0 bases, the J end lost 0 bases, and 8 bases lay between the germline ends. CDR3 region: CASSQDRLLNTEAFF. CDR3 DNA: TGTGCCAGCAGCCAAGATAGACTGCTGAACACTGAAGCTTTCTTT.

This clonotype showed up many times. The DNA of the CDR3 is TGCGCCAGCAGCAAAGGGACCGATACCGACATTCAGTACTTC. It codes for CASSKGTDTDIQYF. The chain recombines TRBV4-1 with TRBJ2-4; D may be TRBD1 or TRBD2 (5 bases each). Germline V CDR1 and CDR2: MGHRA, YSYEKL. The CDR3 runs 14 residues. V lost 5 bases to trimming and J lost 8 bases, with 16 bases between them.

The CDR3 is CASSPNRARDKNTGELFF. In nucleotides, the CDR3 is TGTGCCAGCAGCCCCAACAGGGCGAGGGATAAGAACACCGGGGAGCTGTTTTTT. The V call is TRBV7-3, the J call TRBJ2-2; tentative D call: TRBD1 (6 bases). The germline gives CDR1 SGHTA, CDR2 FQGTGA. The CDR3 is 18 residues long. V gave up 5 bases and J gave up 1 base, with 20 bases separating them.

The chain carries TRBV6-2 or TRBV6-3 and TRBJ2-7, with D possibly matching TRBD2 (5 bases). CDR1 and CDR2 (germline): MNHEY, SVGEGT. The CDR3 spans 15 residues. Trimming cost V 2 bases and J 4 bases, with 15 bases left between them. For the CDR3, the DNA is TGTGCCAGCAGTTACGGGTCCGGGGTAAGGTACGAGCAGTACTTC. It specifies CASSYGSGVRYEQYF.

The table lists this clonotype with a few counts. The rearrangement uses TRBV28 and TRBJ2-3; D is tentatively TRBD1 or TRBD2 (6 bases each). The length of the CDR3 is 15 residues. From germline, CDR1 is MDHEN and CDR2 SYDVKM. Trimming took 5 bases from V and 3 from J, leaving 15 bases between them. This CDR3 is CASSNIQGLTDTQYF. The CDR3 region has the DNA TGTGCCAGCAGTAACATACAGGGACTGACAGATACGCAGTATTTT.

This clonotype was seen ten or more times. The genes are TRBV29-1 and TRBJ2-7; tentatively, D is TRBD1 (5 bases). CDR1 and CDR2 from the germline V gene are SQVTM and ANQGSEA. This CDR3 contains 11 residues. V was trimmed by 4 bases and J by 4 bases, leaving 8 bases between them. In DNA, the CDR3 is TGCAGCGTTGCCACAGGATACGAGCAGTACTTC. The encoded protein is CSVATGYEQYF.

The V call is TRBV27, the J call TRBJ2-3; no definite D call. The CDR3 is 12 residues long. Germline V gene lookup returns CDR1 MNHEY and CDR2 SMNVEV (reference sequence). V gave up 0 bases and J gave up 4 bases, with 2 bases separating them. In nucleotides, the CDR3 is TGTGCCAGCAGTTTATCGTCAGATACGCAGTATTTT. Protein product: CASSLSSDTQYF.

This clonotype was recorded many times. The rearrangement joins TRBV28 to TRBJ1-2; D call uncertain. CDR1 is MDHEN, CDR2 SYDVKM, per germline. Deletions cut 6 bases from V and 6 bases from J, with 29 bases between. This CDR3 has 18 amino acids. The CDR3 coding sequence is TGTGCCAGCAGCAAGTCGTCGTACCAGACCGGAATGAGGCATGGCTACACCTTC. Its protein is CASSKSSYQTGMRHGYTF.

This clonotype was seen ten or more times. This chain links TRBV18 with TRBJ2-2; perhaps TRBD2 as D (5 bases). CDR1 KGHSH and CDR2 LQKENI come from the germline V gene. The CDR3 totals 16 residues. Trimming shortened V by 2 bases and J by 0 bases, and 10 bases separated the two germline ends. The CDR3 nucleotides read TGTGCCAGCTCACCAGAGGGTCGTACGAACACCGGGGAGCTGTTTTTT. Translating gives CASSPEGRTNTGELFF. Variable domain in full (rest from reference TRBV18 and TRBJ2-2): NAGVMQNPRHLVRRRGQEARLRCSPMKGHSHVYWYRQLPEEGLKFMVYLQKENIIDESGMPKERFSAEFPKEGPSILRIQQVVRGDSAAYFCASSPEGRTNTGELFFGEGSRLTVL.